These T cell receptor beta chains were read from a single sample in a study of response to subunit inactivated influenza vaccine. TCRdb recomputed calls from the RT-PCR reads with MiXCR, one row per CDR3 protein. This table has about 570,000 distinct CDR3 sequences, around 11% appearing once. These data also featured in a second study, about T cells expressing NK-cell markers.

The sequenced sample was PBMCs from blood, obtained on the day of vaccination. These receptors were obtained from a man aged 45-60 years who received an inactivated influenza vaccine. Each CDR3 is given without its conserved first and last residue. The D gene is left open where the match is weak.

TRBJ1-6	TRBV6-1	TRBD1	14	ASSEAYRGRGSPLH
TRBJ2-5	TRBV10-3	.	10	AISEPEETQY
TRBJ2-1	TRBV6-2/TRBV6-3	TRBD2	16	ASSYSHPTSGIYNEQF
TRBJ2-1	TRBV20-1	TRBD2	12	SAMGLANNNEQF
TRBJ2-1	TRBV15	TRBD2	14	ATSRAPGGRTNEQF
TRBJ2-7	TRBV5-1	TRBD1	11	ASGTGDGYEQY
TRBJ1-5	TRBV7-2	TRBD1	13	ASSSGTGRAQPQH
TRBJ2-3	TRBV25-1	TRBD1	12	ASRGTGVTDTQY
TRBJ1-3	TRBV5-6	.	12	ASSRPASGNTIY
TRBJ2-2	TRBV27	.	12	ASLTGLGTGELF
TRBJ2-7	TRBV18	.	12	ASSPPGRWNEQY
TRBJ2-7	TRBV23-1	.	13	ASSQSGTLSYEQY
TRBJ2-6	TRBV6-2/TRBV6-3	.	13	ASRLDASGANVLT
TRBJ2-2	TRBV2	TRBD2	12	ASSPGTSKGELF
TRBJ2-7	TRBV6-2/TRBV6-3	.	11	ASRFEGTHEQY
TRBJ2-1	TRBV7-9	TRBD1	13	ASSFWTGEYNEQF
TRBJ1-4	TRBV4-3	.	14	ASSQDLIRAGEKLF
TRBJ1-5	TRBV5-3	TRBD1	14	ARSLWGQGARQPQH
TRBJ1-5	TRBV20-1	TRBD1	15	SATGGLNHLGNQPQH
TRBJ2-1	TRBV6-2/TRBV6-3	TRBD1	14	ASSPDRASSYNEQF
TRBJ1-6	TRBV11-2	TRBD1	13	ASSSPGQGPSPLH
TRBJ1-6	TRBV10-2	.	13	ASSEAGSGNSPLH
TRBJ2-3	TRBV30	TRBD2	16	AWRKGPGAGGNTDTQY
TRBJ2-7	TRBV6-5	TRBD2	11	ASSYVGGSEQY
TRBJ2-7	TRBV20-1	.	12	SARGSWPGYEQY
TRBJ2-7	TRBV2	TRBD1	12	ASSEPGQTSEQY
TRBJ2-1	TRBV25-1	.	9	ASTQYNEQF